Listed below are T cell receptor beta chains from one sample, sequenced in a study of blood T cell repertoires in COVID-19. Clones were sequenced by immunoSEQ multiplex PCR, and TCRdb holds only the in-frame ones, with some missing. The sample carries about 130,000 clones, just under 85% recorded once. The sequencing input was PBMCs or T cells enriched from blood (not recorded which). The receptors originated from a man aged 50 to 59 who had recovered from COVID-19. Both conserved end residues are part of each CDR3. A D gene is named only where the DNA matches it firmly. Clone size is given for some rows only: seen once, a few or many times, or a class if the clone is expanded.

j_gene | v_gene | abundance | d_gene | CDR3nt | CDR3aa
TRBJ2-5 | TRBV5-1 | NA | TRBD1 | TGCGCCAGCAGCAAGGGACAGGGGTACCAAGAGACCCAGTACTTC | CASSKGQGYQETQYF
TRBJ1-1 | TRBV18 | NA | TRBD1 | TGTGCCAGCTCAAGACAGGGCGAGAACACTGAAGCTTTCTTT | CASSRQGENTEAFF
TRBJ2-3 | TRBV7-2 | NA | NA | TGTGCCAGCAGCTTGGGGGGAACAGATACGCAGTATTTT | CASSLGGTDTQYF
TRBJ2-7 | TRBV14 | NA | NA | TGTGCCAGCAGCCAAGACTACAGGGCCGAGCAGTACTTC | CASSQDYRAEQYF
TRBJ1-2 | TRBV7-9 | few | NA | TGTGCCAGCAGCCCAACAGCTAACTATGGCTACACCTTC | CASSPTANYGYTF
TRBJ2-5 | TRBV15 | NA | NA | TGTGCCACCAGCAGGGGTCTTTGGGGGGTCCAACAAGAGACCCAGTACTTC | CATSRGLWGVQQETQYF
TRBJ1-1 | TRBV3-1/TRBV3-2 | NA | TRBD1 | TGTGCCAGCAGCAGCGGGACAGGGGGCGCGAAGACTGAAGCTTTCTTT | CASSSGTGGAKTEAFF
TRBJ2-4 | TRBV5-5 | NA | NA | TGTGCCAGCAGCTTGGGCGGATCGGCCCTAAACATTCAGTACTTC | CASSLGGSALNIQYF
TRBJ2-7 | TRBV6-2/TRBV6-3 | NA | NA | TGTGCCAGCAGTTACCCCACTAGTACCTTGTACGAGCAGTACTTC | CASSYPTSTLYEQYF
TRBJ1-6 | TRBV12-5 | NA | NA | TGTGCTAGTGGTCCGGACACAGGGTTCACTTCACCCCTCCACTTT | CASGPDTGFTSPLHF
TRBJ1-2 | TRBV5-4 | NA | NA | TGTGCCAGCAGCTTGGACAGCTATGGCTACACCTTC | CASSLDSYGYTF
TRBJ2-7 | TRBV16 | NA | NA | TGTGCCAGCAGCCAATCGTATCAGGGATCCCCGTACTTC | CASSQSYQGSPYF
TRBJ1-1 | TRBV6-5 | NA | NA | TGTGCCAGCAGTTTTCTAGGGGCGGCTTTCTTT | CASSFLGAAFF
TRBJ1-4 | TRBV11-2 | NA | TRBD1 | TGTGCCAGCAGCCAAGGGACAGGGTGGCAAGAAAAACTGTTTTTT | CASSQGTGWQEKLFF
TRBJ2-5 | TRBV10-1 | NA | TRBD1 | TGCGCCAGCAGTGAGGACAGGGTACGGGAGACCCAGTACTTC | CASSEDRVRETQYF